This TCR beta chain derives from a study of T cells in Graves' hyperthyroidism and ophthalmopathy. General study results and limits: A 13 V-J signature model discriminated ophthalmopathy versus stable hyperthyroidism.

CDR1 and CDR2 from the germline V gene are SGDLS and YYNGEE. The CDR3 sequence is 14 residues long. Trimming cost V 0 bases and J 7 bases; bases outside gene matches: 3. This clonotype was seen more than once but under ten times. Its cognate antigen is unknown. Among ophthalmopathy patients, the Clinical Activity Score reached at least 3, the NOSPECS grade reached at least 4, and duration remained under 3 months. Patients with uncontrolled infections, other autoimmune diseases, pregnancy or lactation were excluded. The CDR3 regions of TCR beta were amplified from RNA transcripts. HTBI primers drove first-round RT-PCR of the TCR CDR3. Using its own MiXCR run on the multiplex PCR reads, TCRdb lists one record per CDR3 protein. Counted here are almost 500,000 distinct CDR3 sequences, less than 25% occurring once; the ten biggest clones make up 49%.

The chain carries TRBV9 and TRBJ2-4; 8 bases match TRBD2. The sample consisted of blood. The TCR comes from a woman between 70 and 85 years old with Graves' ophthalmopathy. CDR3 region: CASSVASGSNIQYF. CDR3 bases: TGTGCCAGCAGCGTAGCCAGCGGGAGTAACATTCAGTACTTC.